The 7 T cell receptor beta chains presented below share a single source sample, sequenced in a study of tumor and adjacent non-tumor tissue in lung cancer. RNA was extracted from bulk tissue without any cell sorting. TCRbeta libraries were built with three rounds of nested PCR, modified from ARM-PCR. Each CDR3 protein is one row after TCRdb ran MiXCR on the multiplex PCR reads. The sample holds around 200,000 distinct CDR3 sequences; less than 80% are singletons and the top ten take roughly a quarter. Sequencing was performed on lung tumor tissue. The receptor source for this set is a man in his 60s with non-small cell lung cancer.

With respect to this clonotype: It is likely a read error, because the conserved phenylalanine at the end of the CDR3 is missing. CDR3 sequence: CASKKGRCTSGGVYNEQFL. Written as DNA, the CDR3 is TGTGCCAGCAAGAAAGGCCGCTGTACTAGCGGGGGCGTATACAATGAGCAGTTCTTA. The chain employs TRBV6-1 and TRBJ2-1, with 11 bases fitting TRBD2. CDR1 is MNHNS and CDR2 is SASEGT in the germline V gene. Trimming at V came to 7 bases and at J to 4 bases, leaving 18 bases not matched to a gene. This CDR3 has 19 residues.

The chain links TRBV6-6 to TRBJ2-7; TRBD1 aligns across 7 bases. Germline CDR1 reads MNHNY; CDR2 reads SVGAGI (reference sequence). V shed 5 bases, J shed 7 bases, and the junction held 17 bases outside the gene matches. The CDR3 extends over 16 amino acids. The CDR3 bases are TGTGCCAGCAGTCCCCCCGACAGGGCAGTCTACGTTGAGCAGTACTTC. Translating it yields CASSPPDRAVYVEQYF.

About this clonotype itself: The CDR3 does not end in the conserved phenylalanine or tryptophan, so this is likely a read error. The rearrangement links TRBV11-1 to TRBJ2-1, with 16 bases aligning to TRBD2. CDR1 SGHAT and CDR2 FQDESV come from the germline V gene (reference sequence). The junction had 6 bases not matched to a gene; V was cut back by 7 bases and J by 6 bases. CDR3 length equals 16 residues. CDR3 sequence reads: CASTGTSGGAGNEQFS. The CDR3 coding sequence is TGTGCCAGCACCGGGACTAGCGGGGGGGCTGGCAATGAGCAGTTCTCC.

J is TRBJ2-3 and V is TRBV20-1; D possibly corresponds to TRBD1 (5 bases). The CDR3 spans 16 residues. The V gene lost 7 bases and the J gene lost 4 bases, with 24 bases spanning the gap. Germline CDR1 reads DFQATT; CDR2 reads SNEGSKA (reference sequence). The DNA for the CDR3 is TGCAGTGGTGGTCAGACTCCCAGGGAAGTCCCAGATACGCAGTATTTT. Amino acid sequence: CSGGQTPREVPDTQYF.

Remarks on this clonotype: A read error may account for a junction end that differs from germline. The chain has TRBV11-3 and TRBJ2-1, with 7 bases lining up with TRBD1. The CDR3 has 16 residues. The germline CDR1 and CDR2 sequences are SGHNT and YENEEA. The CDR3 sequence: CATSLLGQDWNNEQFF. The CDR3 DNA reads as TGTGCCACCAGCTTATTAGGACAGGACTGGAACAATGAGCAGTTCTTC.

On this clonotype itself: The junction differs from germline at one of its ends, possibly a read error. The V call is TRBV4-2, the J call TRBJ2-1, with TRBD2 as a possible D gene (5 bases). Per the germline V gene, CDR1 is LGHNA and CDR2 is YNFKEQ. The CDR3 extends over 16 amino acids. Here the CDR3 DNA reads TGTGCCAGCAGCCAGTCGGGGTGGTGGGGATACAATGAGCAGCTCTTC. This sequence encodes CASSQSGWWGYNEQLF.

A few counts support this clonotype. The CDR3 protein is CASSEAGVLYEQYF. The CDR3 DNA sequence: TGTGCCAGCAGTGAAGCGGGGGTTCTGTACGAGCAGTACTTC. This chain connects TRBV6-1 to TRBJ2-7, with D possibly called TRBD1 or TRBD2 (5 bases each). Germline values: CDR1 MNHNS, CDR2 SASEGT. The CDR3 is 14 amino acids. V lost 0 bases, J lost 4 bases, and 10 bases lay in between.